Listed here are 29 T cell receptor beta chains from one sample, sequenced in a study of early T cells in non-severe SARS-CoV-2 infection. TCRdb called the 5' RACE reads again in MiXCR, with one record for every CDR3 protein. This repertoire shows roughly 81,000 distinct CDR3 sequences, around 6% found once; its top ten account for 7.8%. Source material: whole blood. Receptor source: an adult who was a healthcare worker with PCR-confirmed SARS-CoV-2 infection or an uninfected control (not recorded which).

This clonotype has a count of ten or more. The rearrangement links TRBV20-1 to TRBJ2-1; D is tentatively TRBD1 or TRBD2 (5 bases each). V was pared by 1 base and J by 13 bases, with 14 bases between. The CDR3 has 12 amino acids. Germline loops: CDR1 DFQATT, CDR2 SNEGSKA (reference sequence). Here the CDR3 reads CSARVHRDQQFF. Here the CDR3 DNA reads TGCAGTGCTAGAGTCCATCGGGACCAACAGTTCTTC.

This clonotype was counted many times. The J gene is TRBJ2-3, the V gene TRBV6-5; D is undetermined. The germline V and J ends were trimmed by 2 bases and 4 bases, with 22 bases remaining between them. Per the germline V gene, CDR1 is MNHEY and CDR2 is SVGAGI. This CDR3 is 18 amino acids long. In nucleotides, the CDR3 is TGTGCCAGCAGTTACCAGTTCCCTCGGCGGACCCCTGCAGATACGCAGTATTTT. Its protein is CASSYQFPRRTPADTQYF.

This chain connects TRBV11-2 to TRBJ1-1, with D unresolved. From germline, CDR1 is SGHAT and CDR2 FQNNGV. V was trimmed by 3 bases and J by 5 bases, leaving 10 bases between them. The CDR3 contains 13 residues. CDR3 DNA sequence: TGTGCCAGCAGCTTCCGAGGGCGGACTGAAGCTTTCTTT. It translates to CASSFRGRTEAFF.

This clonotype has ten or more counts. This chain joins TRBV7-8 and TRBJ2-7; 9 positions agree with TRBD1. Germline V lookup: CDR1 SGHVS, CDR2 FQNEAQ. Trimming took 3 bases from V and 6 from J; bases not matched to a gene: 9. There are 15 residues in the CDR3. Written as DNA, the CDR3 is TGTGCCAGCAGCTTGGGAACAGGGGGCCTGGGCGAGCAGTACTTC. Translated: CASSLGTGGLGEQYF.

The CDR3 DNA reads TGCGCCAGCAGCTCCATGGACCGGGATGAGCAGTTCTTC. This sequence encodes CASSSMDRDEQFF. The genes are TRBV5-1 and TRBJ2-1; no firm D call. In germline, CDR1 is SGHRS, CDR2 YFSETQ. V lost 3 bases, J lost 8 bases, and 12 bases lay in between. The CDR3 sequence is 13 residues long.

This clonotype turned up a few times. The gene calls are TRBV4-2 and TRBJ2-2, with 14 bases aligning to TRBD2. The germline CDR1 and CDR2 sequences are LGHNA and YNFKEQ. This CDR3 is built from 17 residues. J lost 6 bases, V lost 2 bases, and 5 bases had no gene match. CDR3 sequence (DNA): TGTGCCAGCAGCCAATATGAGGGACTAGCGGGAGCCGGGGAGCTGTTTTTT. It is translated as CASSQYEGLAGAGELFF.

This chain uses TRBV10-3 with TRBJ1-1, with unresolved D. Germline values: CDR1 ENHRY, CDR2 SYGVKD. The CDR3 loop spans 13 amino acids. V was shortened by 0 bases and J by 4 bases, with 6 bases between the two germline ends. The CDR3 is CAISESGSTEAFF. CDR3 nucleotides: TGTGCCATCAGTGAGTCAGGGAGCACTGAAGCTTTCTTT.

J is TRBJ2-2 and V is TRBV29-1; TRBD1 matches 7 bases. Germline V gene data show CDR1 as SQVTM and CDR2 as ANQGSEA. The CDR3 totals 17 residues. The J segment lost 0 bases and the V segment lost 5 bases, leaving 12 bases of the junction unmatched. CDR3 nucleotide sequence: TGCAGCGTTTTAGACCCGAAGGGGGCAGCGAACACCGGGGAGCTGTTTTTT. Amino acid sequence: CSVLDPKGAANTGELFF.

This clonotype was observed at least ten times. V usage is TRBV6-6 and J usage is TRBJ2-6, with 8 bases identical to TRBD1. Germline V gene sequence: CDR1 MNHNY, CDR2 SVGAGI (reference sequence). The CDR3 contains 17 residues. Germline trimming cut 2 bases from V and 3 bases from J; bases unmatched to any gene: 6. The DNA of the CDR3 is TGTGCCAGCAGTTACGGCCAGGGGGCCAGTGGGGCCAACGTCCTGACTTTC. Protein: CASSYGQGASGANVLTF.

In DNA, the CDR3 is TGTGCCAGCAGTCCATCTAATATCCAAGAGACCCAGTACTTC. Amino acids: CASSPSNIQETQYF. The J gene is TRBJ2-5, the V gene TRBV27, with D uncertain. Trimming cost V 5 bases and J 1 base, with 11 bases left between them. CDR1 is MNHEY, CDR2 SMNVEV, per germline (reference sequence). CDR3 length equals 14 residues.

This clonotype was seen just once. The chain joins TRBV10-2 to TRBJ2-5; 9 bases match TRBD1. V lost 6 bases and J lost 7; bases outside the gene matches: 6. The CDR3 consists of 13 residues. Germline V CDR1 and CDR2: WSHSY, SAAADI. The CDR3 DNA reads TGCGCCAGCAGGATACAGGGGGCGCGGACCCAGTACTTC. Translating gives CASRIQGARTQYF.

This clonotype has a handful of counts. At one end the junction does not follow the germline gene, possibly because of a read error. This chain connects TRBV6-2 or TRBV6-3 to TRBJ1-5; 10 nucleotides align to TRBD1. The CDR3 length is 18 residues. The germline V gene encodes CDR1 MNHEY and CDR2 SVGEGT. The CDR3 region has the DNA TGTGCCAGCACCGTCCCTTACAGGGACAGGGGAGGCAATCAGCTCCAGCATTTT. Encoded protein: CASTVPYRDRGGNQLQHF.

This rearrangement joins TRBV7-2 to TRBJ1-3; tentatively, D is TRBD1 (6 bases). Germline V gene data show CDR1 as SGHTA and CDR2 as FQGNSA. The CDR3 totals 15 residues. V was shortened by 2 bases and J by 2 bases, with 10 bases between the two germline ends. This chain's CDR3 is CASSLTEGAGNTIYF. CDR3 coding DNA: TGTGCCAGCAGCTTAACGGAGGGGGCTGGAAACACCATATATTTT.

This clonotype was seen a handful of times. V and J are TRBV4-1 and TRBJ2-5, with 10 bases aligning to TRBD2. The germline gives CDR1 MGHRA, CDR2 YSYEKL. V gave up 2 bases and J gave up 2 bases; unmatched junction bases: 17. The CDR3 runs to 20 residues. The CDR3 loop is CASSQRALLAGDFGQETQYF. The CDR3 DNA is TGCGCCAGCAGCCAAAGGGCGTTGCTAGCGGGGGATTTCGGGCAAGAGACCCAGTACTTC.

This clonotype showed up many times. This chain connects TRBV20-1 to TRBJ1-4, with D maybe TRBD1 (6 bases). This CDR3 spans 12 amino acids. CDR1 DFQATT and CDR2 SNEGSKA come from the germline V gene (reference sequence). Trimming stripped 8 bases from V and 7 bases from J, with 14 bases between. CDR3 coding DNA: TGCAGTACAGGGAGGGAAGTTGAAAAACTGTTTTTT. Translation: CSTGREVEKLFF.

This clonotype was counted many times. V gene TRBV5-5 combines with J gene TRBJ2-4; 9 positions agree with TRBD1. The J segment lost 6 bases and the V segment lost 4 bases, leaving 14 bases of the junction unmatched. The CDR3 sequence is 17 residues long. Per germline, CDR1 SGHKS and CDR2 YYEKEE (reference sequence). The CDR3 loop is CASSHAGYRGRGNIQYF. The CDR3 DNA sequence: TGTGCCAGCAGCCACGCCGGGTACAGGGGGCGCGGAAACATTCAGTACTTC.

This clonotype was counted ten times or more. The genes are TRBV5-5 and TRBJ2-1; 7 positions match TRBD1. The length of the CDR3 is 15 residues. V was pared by 4 bases and J by 5 bases, with 9 bases of the junction left unmatched. Germline V gene lookup returns CDR1 SGHKS and CDR2 YYEKEE (reference sequence). CDR3 coding DNA: TGTGCCAGCAGCCCCGGGACAGCAGACCACAATGAGCAGTTCTTC. Translating it yields CASSPGTADHNEQFF.

This clonotype was seen many times. The chain links TRBV11-2 to TRBJ2-3; no definite D call. The V and J ends lost 0 bases and 1 base respectively, with 5 bases between them. Germline V CDR1 and CDR2: SGHAT, FQNNGV. The length of the CDR3 is 14 residues. The CDR3 protein is CASSLDSGTDTQYF. Written as DNA, the CDR3 is TGTGCCAGCAGCTTAGATTCAGGCACAGATACGCAGTATTTT.

This clonotype was detected only a few times. The V gene is TRBV20-1, the J gene TRBJ2-7, with 8 positions matching TRBD1. Trimming took 6 bases from V and 2 from J; bases not matched to a gene: 9. This CDR3 has 14 amino acids. Germline-derived CDR1 and CDR2 are DFQATT and SNEGSKA (reference sequence). In DNA, the CDR3 is TGCAGTGCCACAAGGGGGACAGGAGCCTACGAGCAGTACTTC. Translating it yields CSATRGTGAYEQYF.

There are many counts of this clonotype. The chain recombines TRBV27 with TRBJ2-6, with D tentatively TRBD1 or TRBD2 (6 bases each). V lost 5 bases and J lost 0, with 11 bases in between. Germline V CDR1 and CDR2: MNHEY, SMNVEV (reference sequence). CDR3 length: 16 residues. In nucleotides, the CDR3 is TGTGCCAGCAGTACGGGGGCCCACTCTGGGGCCAACGTCCTGACTTTC. Translating it yields CASSTGAHSGANVLTF.

This clonotype occurred a few times. The genes are TRBV6-5 and TRBJ2-7; TRBD2 agrees at 7 bases. With 5 bases clipped from V and 1 base from J, the junction kept 2 bases outside the gene matches. This CDR3 contains 13 residues. Germline V gene lookup returns CDR1 MNHEY and CDR2 SVGAGI. DNA of the CDR3: TGTGCCAGCAGTGGGGGGGGTTCCTACGAGCAGTACTTC. Its protein is CASSGGGSYEQYF.

This clonotype was counted ten times or more. This chain connects TRBV3-2 to TRBJ2-7; no DNA check was done on the table's D call, TRBD1. TRBV3-2 is a pseudogene segment. The CDR3 is 16 residues long. CDR3 sequence reads: CASSHLRDRCIYEQYF. The DNA of the CDR3 is TGTGCCAGCAGCCATCTACGGGACAGGTGCATCTACGAGCAGTACTTC.

This clonotype rates as large. The chain carries TRBV5-6 and TRBJ2-1, with 10 nucleotides matching TRBD2. Losses at the gene ends were 2 bases for V and 6 bases for J; bases not matched to a gene: 2. There are 14 residues in the CDR3. Germline-derived CDR1 and CDR2 are SGHDT and YYEEEE. DNA of the CDR3: TGTGCCAGCAGCTTATGGACTAGCGGCAATGAGCAGTTCTTC. Its translation: CASSLWTSGNEQFF.

This clonotype was found a few times. V and J are TRBV7-2 and TRBJ1-2; D possibly corresponds to TRBD1 (5 bases). This CDR3 has 16 amino acids. Germline CDR1 and CDR2: SGHTA and FQGNSA. The V end was cut by 1 base, the J end by 4 bases, with 16 bases between. This CDR3 reads CASSLVPGIGSYGYTF. The DNA for the CDR3 is TGTGCCAGCAGCTTAGTTCCAGGGATTGGTAGCTATGGCTACACCTTC.

This clonotype was detected ten times or more. The rearrangement uses TRBV6-5 and TRBJ1-1; TRBD1 matches at 8 bases. V shed 2 bases, J shed 7 bases, and the junction held 9 bases outside the gene matches. In germline, CDR1 is MNHEY, CDR2 SVGAGI. The CDR3 spans 15 residues. In DNA form, the CDR3 reads TGTGCCAGCAGTTACCCTGGACAGGGTCCCAGTGAAGCTTTCTTT. Protein: CASSYPGQGPSEAFF.

The gene calls are TRBV7-2 and TRBJ2-3; D tentatively fits TRBD1 or TRBD2 (6 bases each). CDR1 and CDR2 (germline): SGHTA, FQGNSA. This CDR3 region has 16 residues. Trimming removed 5 bases from V and 6 bases from J, with 21 bases in between. The CDR3 DNA follows: TGTGCCAGCAGCCGACAGGCCTTCGGCGGGACGGATACGCAGTATTTT. Encoded protein: CASSRQAFGGTDTQYF.

This clonotype showed up many times. The chain has TRBV30 and TRBJ1-1; D not resolved. This CDR3 is 12 amino acids long. The germline V gene encodes CDR1 GTSNPN and CDR2 SVGIG (reference sequence). V was cut by 0 bases and J by 8 bases, with 10 bases left in between. CDR3 coding DNA: TGTGCCTGGAGTGTACGTGGCAGAGAAGCTTTCTTT. Translating gives CAWSVRGREAFF.

At least ten counts were recorded for this clonotype. The chain recombines TRBV3-1 with TRBJ2-3; D is undetermined. This CDR3 is 16 amino acids long. Trimming pared 3 bases from V and 0 bases from J, leaving 13 bases between. Germline assignment: CDR1 LGHDT and CDR2 YNNKEL (reference sequence). CDR3 in amino acids: CASSHPPLDSTDTQYF. The CDR3 DNA reads TGTGCCAGCAGCCATCCTCCTCTGGACAGCACAGATACGCAGTATTTT.

In this sample, this clonotype turned up many times. This chain uses TRBV20-1 with TRBJ2-4; 9 bases agree with TRBD1. The V segment lost 0 bases and the J segment 1 base; nucleotides outside the gene matches: 4. The CDR3 runs to 16 residues. Germline V gene data show CDR1 as DFQATT and CDR2 as SNEGSKA (reference sequence). This chain's CDR3 is CSARDTGGIAKNIQYF. Written as DNA, the CDR3 is TGCAGTGCTAGAGACACAGGGGGCATCGCCAAAAACATTCAGTACTTC.